The source of this T cell receptor (beta chain) is a study of radiotherapy plus CTLA-4 blockade in lung cancer. Study as a whole: Disease control reached 31%, with objective responses in roughly 19%. Whole-study findings and limits: Blood TCR clones of tumor origin expanded after radiotherapy plus ipilimumab. Increased serum interferon-beta after radiation also reportedly predicted response strongly.

The repertoire was sequenced with immunoSEQ multiplex PCR; TCRdb's copy has only in-frame clones and lacks some. The top ten clones hold 2.5% to 3.5% of a sample with roughly 60,000 clones, roughly four fifths of them seen once. Points on this clone: Its matching antigen is unknown.

CDR3 length equals 12 residues. The V end was cut by 7 bases, the J end by 5 bases, with 12 bases between. Germline V gene sequence: CDR1 SNHLY, CDR2 FYNNEI. People whose metastatic non-small-cell lung cancer was chemo-refractory got focal radiation along with CTLA-4 blockade by ipilimumab. This chain joins TRBV2 and TRBJ2-7; TRBD1 might be the D (6 bases). The sequence was obtained from a human donor with non-small cell lung cancer who had a complete response to radiotherapy plus ipilimumab. This material consisted of peripheral blood, taken from a patient treated with radiotherapy plus ipilimumab. CDR3 sequence (DNA): TGTGCCAGCAAGGCAGGGGTTGACGAGCAGTACTTC. Its translation is CASKAGVDEQYF. Full variable domain (outside the CDR3, taken from reference TRBV2 and TRBJ2-7): EPEVTQTPSHQVTQMGQEVILRCVPISNHLYFYWYRQILGQKVEFLVSFYNNEISEKSEIFDDQFSVERPDGSNFTLKIRSTKLEDSAMYFCASKAGVDEQYFGPGTRLTVT.